Sequencing of this TCR beta chain was carried out in a study of blood T cell repertoires in COVID-19. In the study overall: Nucleic acid was either cDNA or gDNA, and it came from T cells, B-cell-depleted T cells, or PBMCs.

Repertoires were generated with immunoSEQ multiplex PCR, while TCRdb's copy carries only in-frame clones and drops some. The sample consists of roughly 140,000 clones, around 85% of them appearing once. The CDR3 length is 16 residues. V lost 6 bases and J 4 bases, leaving 20 bases between the germline ends. Germline CDR1 and CDR2: LNHDA and SQIVND (reference sequence). Input material: peripheral blood. The V gene is TRBV19, the J gene TRBJ2-3, with D possibly TRBD2 on 6 matching bases. The clonotype originates from a woman aged 60-70 years with COVID-19, enrolled during active disease. In DNA form, the CDR3 reads TGTGCCAGTAGCATCCAAAAGCTGGGAGGTGCAGATACGCAGTATTTT. Its translation: CASSIQKLGGADTQYF.